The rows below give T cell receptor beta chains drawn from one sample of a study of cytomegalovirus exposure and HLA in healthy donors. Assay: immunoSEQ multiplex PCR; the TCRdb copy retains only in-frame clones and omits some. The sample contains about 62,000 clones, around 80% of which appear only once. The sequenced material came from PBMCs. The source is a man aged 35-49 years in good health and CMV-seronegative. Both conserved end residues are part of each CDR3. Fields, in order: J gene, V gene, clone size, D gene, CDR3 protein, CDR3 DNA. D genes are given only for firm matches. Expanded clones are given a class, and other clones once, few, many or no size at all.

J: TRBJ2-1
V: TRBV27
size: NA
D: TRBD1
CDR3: CASSRRAGTAYNEQFF
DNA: TGTGCCAGCAGTCGGCGCGCCGGGACAGCATACAATGAGCAGTTCTTC

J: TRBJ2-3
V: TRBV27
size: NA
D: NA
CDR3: CASSSRVLVPTDTQYF
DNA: TGTGCCAGCAGTTCACGCGTACTAGTCCCTACAGATACGCAGTATTTT

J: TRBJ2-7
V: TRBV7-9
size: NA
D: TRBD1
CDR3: CASSLTGGSDEQYF
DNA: TGTGCCAGCAGCTTAACAGGGGGCTCGGACGAGCAGTACTTC

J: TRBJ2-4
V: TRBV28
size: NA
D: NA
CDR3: CASSLEQGNIQYF
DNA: TGTGCCAGCAGTTTGGAACAGGGAAACATTCAGTACTTC

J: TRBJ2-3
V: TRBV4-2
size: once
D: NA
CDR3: CASSQGAGGITDTQYF
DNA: TGTGCCAGCAGCCAAGGGGCCGGAGGGATCACAGATACGCAGTATTTT

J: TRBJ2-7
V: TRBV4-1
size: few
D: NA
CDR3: CASSQGHGPYEQYF
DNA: TGCGCCAGCAGCCAGGGACATGGGCCCTACGAGCAGTACTTC

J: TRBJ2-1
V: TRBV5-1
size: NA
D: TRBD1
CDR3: CASSLMSGGNHNEQFF
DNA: TGCGCCAGCAGCCTGATGTCAGGGGGCAACCACAATGAGCAGTTCTTC

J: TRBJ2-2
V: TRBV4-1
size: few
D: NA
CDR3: CASSREGAGELFF
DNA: TGCGCCAGCTCCAGGGAAGGTGCCGGGGAGCTGTTTTTT

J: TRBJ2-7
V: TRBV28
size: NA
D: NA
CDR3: CASSRTEPPYEQYF
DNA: TGTGCCAGCAGTAGGACAGAGCCCCCCTACGAGCAGTACTTC

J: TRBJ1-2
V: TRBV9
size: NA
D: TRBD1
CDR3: CASSVATGGGYYGYTF
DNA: TGTGCCAGCAGCGTAGCTACAGGGGGCGGCTACTATGGCTACACCTTC

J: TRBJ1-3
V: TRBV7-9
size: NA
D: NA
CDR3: CASSLEGPRNTIYF
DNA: TGTGCCAGCAGCTTAGAGGGGCCTAGAAACACCATATATTTT

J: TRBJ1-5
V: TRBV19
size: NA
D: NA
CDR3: CASSIAENQPQHF
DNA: TGTGCCAGTAGTATTGCGGAAAATCAGCCCCAGCATTTT

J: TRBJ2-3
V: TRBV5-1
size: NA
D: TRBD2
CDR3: CASSSGTSGTTDTQYF
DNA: TGCGCCAGCAGCTCAGGGACTAGCGGTACCACAGATACGCAGTATTTT

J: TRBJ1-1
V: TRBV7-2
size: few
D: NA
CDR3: CASSRDTEAFF
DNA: TGTGCCAGCAGCCGGGACACTGAAGCTTTCTTT

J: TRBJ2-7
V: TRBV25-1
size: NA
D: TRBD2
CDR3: CASSELAGVSYEQYF
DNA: TGTGCCAGCAGTGAGCTAGCGGGAGTTTCCTACGAGCAGTACTTC

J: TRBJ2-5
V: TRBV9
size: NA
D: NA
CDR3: CASSVQASQETQYF
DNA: TGTGCCAGCAGCGTACAGGCCTCCCAGGAGACCCAGTACTTC

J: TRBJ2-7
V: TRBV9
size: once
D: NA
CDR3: CASSVGASYEQYF
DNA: TGTGCCAGCAGCGTAGGGGCCTCCTACGAGCAGTACTTC

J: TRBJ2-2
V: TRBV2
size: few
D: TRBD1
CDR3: CASRTGETGELFF
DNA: TGTGCCAGCCGGACAGGGGAGACCGGGGAGCTGTTTTTT

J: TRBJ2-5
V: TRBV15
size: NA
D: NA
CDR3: CATSRDNRVQETQYF
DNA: TGTGCCACCAGCAGAGATAACAGGGTACAAGAGACCCAGTACTTC

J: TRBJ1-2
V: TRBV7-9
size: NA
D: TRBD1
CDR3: CASSYSLLLSDRGNYGYTF
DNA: TGTGCCAGCAGCTACTCACTCCTTCTCTCCGACAGGGGGAACTATGGCTACACCTTC

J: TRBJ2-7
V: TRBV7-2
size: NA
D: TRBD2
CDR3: CASGTRYEQYF
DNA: TGTGCCAGCGGGACTAGATACGAGCAGTACTTC

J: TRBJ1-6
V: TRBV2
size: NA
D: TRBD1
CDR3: CASSQGAGLQNSPLHF
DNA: TGTGCCAGCAGTCAGGGGGCGGGTCTGCAGAATTCACCCCTCCACTTT

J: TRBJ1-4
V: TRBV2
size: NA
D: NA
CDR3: CAAGGEKLFF
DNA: TGTGCCGCCGGGGGGGAAAAACTGTTTTTT

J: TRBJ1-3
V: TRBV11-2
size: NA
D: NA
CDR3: CASSLDPGTGNTIYF
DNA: TGTGCCAGCAGCTTAGATCCAGGGACTGGAAACACCATATATTTT

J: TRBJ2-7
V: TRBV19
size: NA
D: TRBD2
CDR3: CASSTGLAGVYEQYF
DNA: TGTGCCAGTAGTACCGGACTAGCGGGAGTGTACGAGCAGTACTTC

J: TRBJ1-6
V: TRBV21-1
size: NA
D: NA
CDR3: CASSKDETDNSPLHF
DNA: TGTGCCAGCAGCAAAGATGAGACAGATAATTCACCCCTCCACTTT

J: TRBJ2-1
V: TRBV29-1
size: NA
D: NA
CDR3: CSVVRVGNEQFF
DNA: TGCAGCGTTGTCAGGGTGGGGAATGAGCAGTTCTTC

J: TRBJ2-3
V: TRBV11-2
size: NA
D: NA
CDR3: CASSLGGTDTQYF
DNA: TGTGCCAGCAGCTTAGGCGGCACAGATACGCAGTATTTT

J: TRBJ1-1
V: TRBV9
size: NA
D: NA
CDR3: CASSVAGLDTEAFF
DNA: TGTGCCAGCAGCGTAGCCGGTTTGGACACTGAAGCTTTCTTT